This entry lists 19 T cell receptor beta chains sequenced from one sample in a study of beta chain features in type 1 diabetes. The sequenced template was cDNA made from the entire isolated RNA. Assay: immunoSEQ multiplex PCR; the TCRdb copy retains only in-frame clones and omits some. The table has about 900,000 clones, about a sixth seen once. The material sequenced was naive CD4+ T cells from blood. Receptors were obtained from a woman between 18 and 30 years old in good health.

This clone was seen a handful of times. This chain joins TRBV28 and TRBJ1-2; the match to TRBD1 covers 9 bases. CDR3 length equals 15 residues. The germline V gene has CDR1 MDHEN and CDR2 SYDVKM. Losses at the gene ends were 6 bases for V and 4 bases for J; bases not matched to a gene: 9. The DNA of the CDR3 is TGTGCCAGCAGAACTGGGGACAGGGATGCCTATGGCTACACCTTC. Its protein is CASRTGDRDAYGYTF.

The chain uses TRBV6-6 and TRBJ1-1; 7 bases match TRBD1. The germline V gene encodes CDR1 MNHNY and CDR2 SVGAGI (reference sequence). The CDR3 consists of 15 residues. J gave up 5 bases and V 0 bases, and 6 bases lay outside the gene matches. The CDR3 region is CASSYSDRVSTEAFF. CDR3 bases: TGTGCCAGCAGTTACTCCGACAGGGTTTCGACTGAAGCTTTCTTT.

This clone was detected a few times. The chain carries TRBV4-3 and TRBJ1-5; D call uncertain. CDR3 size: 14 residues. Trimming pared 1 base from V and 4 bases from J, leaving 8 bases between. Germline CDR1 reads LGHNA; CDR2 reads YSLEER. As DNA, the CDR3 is TGCGCCAGCAGCCAAGTAATGGGGAATCAGCCCCAGCATTTT. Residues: CASSQVMGNQPQHF.

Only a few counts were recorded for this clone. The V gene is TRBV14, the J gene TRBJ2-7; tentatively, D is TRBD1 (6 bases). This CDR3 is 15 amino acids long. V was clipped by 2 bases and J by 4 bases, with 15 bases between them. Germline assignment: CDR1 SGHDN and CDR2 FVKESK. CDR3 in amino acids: CASSQTGTREYEQYF. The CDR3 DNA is TGTGCCAGCAGCCAAACAGGGACAAGAGAATACGAGCAGTACTTC.

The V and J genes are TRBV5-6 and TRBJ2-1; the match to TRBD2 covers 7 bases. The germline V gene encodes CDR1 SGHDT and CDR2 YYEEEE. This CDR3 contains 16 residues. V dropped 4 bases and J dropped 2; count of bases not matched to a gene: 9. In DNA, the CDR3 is TGTGCCAGCAGCATAGAGCGGGGAATGACCTACAATGAGCAGTTCTTC. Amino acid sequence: CASSIERGMTYNEQFF.

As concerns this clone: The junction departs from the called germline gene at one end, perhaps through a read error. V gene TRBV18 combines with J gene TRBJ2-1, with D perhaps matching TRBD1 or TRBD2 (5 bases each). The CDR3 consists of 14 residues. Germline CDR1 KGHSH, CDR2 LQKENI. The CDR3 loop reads CASSPRRDGNEQFF. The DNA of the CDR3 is TGTGCCAGCTCCCCACGTAGGGACGGCAATGAGCAGTTCTTC.

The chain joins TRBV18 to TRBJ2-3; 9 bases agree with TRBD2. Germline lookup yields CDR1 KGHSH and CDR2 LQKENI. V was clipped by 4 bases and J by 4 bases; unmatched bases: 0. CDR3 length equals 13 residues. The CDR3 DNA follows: TGTGCCAGCTCACAGCGGGAGGCAGATACGCAGTATTTT. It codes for CASSQREADTQYF.

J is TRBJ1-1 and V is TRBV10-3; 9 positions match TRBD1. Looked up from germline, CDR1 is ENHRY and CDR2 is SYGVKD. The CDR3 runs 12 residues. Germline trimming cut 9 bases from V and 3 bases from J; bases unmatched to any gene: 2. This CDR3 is CAIRQGDTEAFF. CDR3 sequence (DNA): TGTGCCATACGACAGGGGGACACTGAAGCTTTCTTT.

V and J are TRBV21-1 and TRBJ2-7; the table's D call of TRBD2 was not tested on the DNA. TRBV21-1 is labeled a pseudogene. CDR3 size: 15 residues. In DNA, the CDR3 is TGTGCCAGCAGCGCCTCCGGGACTAGTAACTACGAGCAGTACTTC. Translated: CASSASGTSNYEQYF.

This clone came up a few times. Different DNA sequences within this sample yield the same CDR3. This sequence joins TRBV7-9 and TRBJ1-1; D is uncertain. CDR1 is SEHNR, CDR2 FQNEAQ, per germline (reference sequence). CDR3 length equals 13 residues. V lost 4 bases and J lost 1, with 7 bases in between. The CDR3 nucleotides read TGTGCCAGCAGCTCAACAGAGAACACTGAAGCTTTCTTT. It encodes CASSSTENTEAFF.

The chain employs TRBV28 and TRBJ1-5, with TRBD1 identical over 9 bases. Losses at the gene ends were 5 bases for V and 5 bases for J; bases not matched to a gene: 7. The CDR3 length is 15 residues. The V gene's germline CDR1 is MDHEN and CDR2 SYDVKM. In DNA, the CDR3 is TGTGCCAGCAGTGCCGGGACAGGGTACGATCAGCCCCAGCATTTT. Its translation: CASSAGTGYDQPQHF. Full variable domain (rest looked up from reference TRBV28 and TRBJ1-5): DVKVTQSSRYLVKRTGEKVFLECVQDMDHENMFWYRQDPGLGLRLIYFSYDVKMKEKGDIPEGYSVSREKKERFSLILESASTNQTSMYLCASSAGTGYDQPQHFGDGTRLSIL.

The CDR3 loop is CASSLEGRVNIEQYF. CDR3 DNA: TGCGCCAGCAGCTTGGAGGGCAGGGTAAATATCGAGCAGTACTTC. This rearrangement joins TRBV5-1 to TRBJ2-7; perhaps TRBD1 as D (5 bases). Germline V CDR1 and CDR2: SGHRS, YFSETQ. V lost 0 bases, J lost 6 bases, and 16 bases lay in between. The CDR3 totals 15 residues. The complete variable domain, with remaining parts taken from reference TRBV5-1 and TRBJ2-7, reads KAGVTQTPRYLIKTRGQQVTLSCSPISGHRSVSWYQQTPGQGLQFLFEYFSETQRNKGNFPGRFSGRQFSNSRSEMNVSTLELGDSALYLCASSLEGRVNIEQYFGPGTRLTVT.

The DNA of the CDR3 is TGTGCCATCAGCCCCCGAGGAACGAACACTGAAGCTTTCTTT. Amino acid sequence: CAISPRGTNTEAFF. V is TRBV10-3 and J is TRBJ1-1; D unresolved. V dropped 6 bases and J dropped 1 base, with 12 bases sitting between them. Per germline, CDR1 ENHRY and CDR2 SYGVKD. The CDR3 contains 14 residues.

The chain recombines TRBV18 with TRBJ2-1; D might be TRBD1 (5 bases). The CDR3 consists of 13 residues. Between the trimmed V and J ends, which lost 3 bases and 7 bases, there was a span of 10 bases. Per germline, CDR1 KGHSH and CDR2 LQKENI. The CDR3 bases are TGTGCCAGCTCACCGTCAGGGTGGAATGAGCAGTTCTTC. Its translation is CASSPSGWNEQFF.

As DNA, the CDR3 is TGTGCCAGCAGTACAACCGGGACAGGGGTTCGATACGAGCAGTACTTC. This encodes CASSTTGTGVRYEQYF. The rearrangement links TRBV28 to TRBJ2-7; 10 bases match TRBD1. Unmatched junction bases numbered 11, after V lost 5 bases and J lost 4 bases. The CDR3 runs to 16 residues. CDR1 and CDR2 from the germline V gene are MDHEN and SYDVKM.

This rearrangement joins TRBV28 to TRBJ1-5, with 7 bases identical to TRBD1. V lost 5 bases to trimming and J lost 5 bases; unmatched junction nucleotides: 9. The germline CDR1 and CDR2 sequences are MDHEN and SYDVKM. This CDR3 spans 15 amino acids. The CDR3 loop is CASSPYYQGDQPQHF. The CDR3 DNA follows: TGTGCCAGCAGTCCCTATTATCAGGGGGATCAGCCCCAGCATTTT.

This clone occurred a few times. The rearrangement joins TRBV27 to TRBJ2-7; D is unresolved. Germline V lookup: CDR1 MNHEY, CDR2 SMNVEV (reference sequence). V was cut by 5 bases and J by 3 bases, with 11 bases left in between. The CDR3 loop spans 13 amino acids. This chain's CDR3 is CASSPIPFYEQYF. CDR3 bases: TGTGCCAGCAGTCCCATCCCATTCTACGAGCAGTACTTC.

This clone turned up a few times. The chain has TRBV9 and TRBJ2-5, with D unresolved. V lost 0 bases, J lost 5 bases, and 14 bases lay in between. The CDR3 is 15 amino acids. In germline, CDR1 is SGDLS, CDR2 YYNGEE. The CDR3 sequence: CASSVGANPRETQYF. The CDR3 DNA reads TGTGCCAGCAGCGTAGGGGCTAACCCCCGGGAGACCCAGTACTTC.

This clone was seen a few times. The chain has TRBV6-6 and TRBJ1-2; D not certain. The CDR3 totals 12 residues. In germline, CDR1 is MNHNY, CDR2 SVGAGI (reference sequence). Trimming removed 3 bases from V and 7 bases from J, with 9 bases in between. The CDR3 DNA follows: TGTGCCAGCAGTTATCTGGATTCTGGCTACACCTTC. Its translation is CASSYLDSGYTF.